This T cell receptor (beta chain) was profiled in a study of STAT3 mutations in large granular lymphocyte leukemia. Study information: Under 50% of treated T-LGLL patients showed hematologic response to immunosuppression.

Some clones are missing from TCRdb's copy, which holds only in-frame ones; the method was immunoSEQ multiplex PCR. The sample carries roughly 40,000 clones, more than 70% recorded once. Comments on this clone: Its antigen is not identified.

Overall study findings and caveats: Every T-LGLL patient had at least one immunodominant TCRbeta clonotype.

This clonotype originated in a human donor with T large granular lymphocyte leukemia. Some clones in this sample may be carry-over from other donors' samples. The sequencing input was PBMCs.

The CDR3 reads CASSISGYGYGYTF. In DNA form, the CDR3 reads TGTGCCAGCAGCATATCAGGGTATGGCTATGGCTACACCTTC. The chain has TRBV27 and TRBJ1-2; D perhaps matches TRBD1 (5 bases). The V gene lost 6 bases and the J gene lost 4 bases, with 15 bases spanning the gap. The V gene's germline CDR1 is MNHEY and CDR2 SMNVEV (reference sequence). This CDR3 is 14 amino acids long.